One and the same sample provided the 13 T cell receptor beta chains below, sequenced in a study of low-dose radiotherapy and immunotherapy resistance in tumors. Gene-specific TRAV and TRBV primers were used for first-strand cDNA, covering alpha and beta chains. With a V-primer adapter and a constant-region primer, TCRs were amplified for 20 PCR cycles. TCRdb used MiXCR to reprocess the reads, holding one entry per CDR3 protein. The table records about 9,600 distinct CDR3 sequences, approximately 77% of them present only once. The receptors here all came from a human donor with advanced metastatic prostate, ovarian, gallbladder or colorectal cancer (not recorded which). This table probably holds off-target reads from a library built for another chain.

The chain combines TRBV10-3 with TRBJ1-1, with 9 bases aligning to TRBD1. V trimming: 0 bases; J trimming: 7 bases; junction bases outside the gene matches: 6. The CDR3 is made up of 15 amino acids. The germline V gene has CDR1 ENHRY and CDR2 SYGVKD. Here the CDR3 reads CAISESAAGQGEAFF. DNA of the CDR3: TGTGCCATCAGTGAGTCGGCCGCGGGACAGGGTGAAGCTTTCTTT.

For this clonotype: At one of its ends the junction is not consistent with the germline gene, which may arise from a read error. V gene TRBV18 combines with J gene TRBJ2-5, with D unresolved. CDR1 and CDR2 from the germline V gene are KGHSH and LQKENI. The CDR3 is 13 amino acids. Here the CDR3 reads CASTPRPQETQYF. The DNA for the CDR3 is TGTGCCAGCACACCACGGCCCCAAGAGACCCAGTACTTC.

V and J are TRBV7-6 and TRBJ2-1; no definite D call. Germline values: CDR1 SGHVS, CDR2 FNYEAQ. V lost 3 bases and J 3 bases, leaving 9 bases between the germline ends. The CDR3 is made up of 14 amino acids. CDR3 sequence reads: CASSFGPYYNEQFF. Here the CDR3 DNA reads TGTGCCAGCAGCTTCGGACCCTACTACAATGAGCAGTTCTTC.

CDR3 amino acids: CSVKRDGYEQYF. CDR3 DNA: TGCAGCGTCAAACGGGACGGCTACGAGCAGTACTTC. The chain is built from TRBV29-1 and TRBJ2-7, with D possibly being TRBD1 or TRBD2 (5 bases each). The germline gives CDR1 SQVTM, CDR2 ANQGSEA. The CDR3 sequence is 12 residues long. Trimming took 6 bases from V and 3 from J, leaving 12 bases between them.

This clonotype was picked up a small number of times. The chain uses TRBV11-2 and TRBJ2-4, with unresolved D. The CDR3 is 13 residues long. V lost 3 bases to trimming and J lost 8 bases, with 11 bases between them. Germline V gene sequence: CDR1 SGHAT, CDR2 FQNNGV. The CDR3 region has the DNA TGTGCCAGCAGCTTTACGGGTATGGACATTCAGTACTTC. Translating it yields CASSFTGMDIQYF.

The V gene is TRBV2, the J gene TRBJ2-2, with 9 bases lining up with TRBD1. The CDR3 runs 15 residues. In germline, CDR1 is SNHLY, CDR2 FYNNEI. V shed 8 bases, J shed 2 bases, and the junction held 6 bases outside the gene matches. CDR3 amino acids: CASGRDRVNTGELFF. CDR3 in DNA: TGTGCCAGCGGGCGGGACAGGGTAAACACCGGGGAGCTGTTTTTT.

This sequence joins TRBV28 and TRBJ1-1; no clear D. CDR3 length equals 12 residues. The V gene lost 5 bases and the J gene lost 5 bases, with 9 bases spanning the gap. Germline CDR1 MDHEN, CDR2 SYDVKM. The CDR3 sequence: CASSERGTEAFF. The DNA of the CDR3 is TGTGCCAGCAGTGAACGAGGGACTGAAGCTTTCTTT. The full variable domain, rest sourced from reference TRBV28 and TRBJ1-1, is DVKVTQSSRYLVKRTGEKVFLECVQDMDHENMFWYRQDPGLGLRLIYFSYDVKMKEKGDIPEGYSVSREKKERFSLILESASTNQTSMYLCASSERGTEAFFGQGTRLTVV.

This chain links TRBV27 with TRBJ2-4; D not resolved. The CDR3 is 14 amino acids. CDR1 MNHEY and CDR2 SMNVEV come from the germline V gene (reference sequence). The germline V and J ends were trimmed by 5 bases and 0 bases, with 8 bases remaining between them. CDR3 coding DNA: TGTGCCAGCAGTCCGAACTTAGCCAAAAACATTCAGTACTTC. Amino acids: CASSPNLAKNIQYF.

V gene TRBV11-2 combines with J gene TRBJ2-7, with 9 positions matching TRBD2. Germline V gene data show CDR1 as SGHAT and CDR2 as FQNNGV. There are 14 residues in the CDR3. V lost 6 bases and J lost 0; bases outside the gene matches: 3. In DNA, the CDR3 is TGTGCCAGCAGTTCTAGCGGGGCCTCCTACGAGCAGTACTTC. It yields the protein CASSSSGASYEQYF.

The V and J genes are TRBV5-8 and TRBJ2-2; no definite D call. Trimming removed 0 bases at V and 1 base at J, with 4 bases between. The CDR3 is 14 residues long. Germline V gene sequence: CDR1 SGHTS, CDR2 YDEGEE. The CDR3 DNA reads TGTGCCAGCAGCTTGGCCCAGAACACCGGGGAGCTGTTTTTT. Protein: CASSLAQNTGELFF.

This clonotype was observed once. The CDR3 protein is CASSPGTHTEAFF. The DNA for the CDR3 is TGTGCCAGCAGTCCCGGGACACACACTGAAGCTTTCTTT. The J gene is TRBJ1-1, the V gene TRBV12-3 or TRBV12-4, with TRBD1 as a possible D gene (6 bases). CDR3 length equals 13 residues. Trimming took off 5 bases at V and 3 bases at J, with 10 bases between the two ends.

The rearrangement joins TRBV2 to TRBJ2-7; possibly TRBD1 for D (6 bases). The ends were cut back, 8 bases at V and 5 bases at J, with 16 bases in the middle. This CDR3 region has 13 residues. Germline lookup yields CDR1 SNHLY and CDR2 FYNNEI. CDR3 DNA: TGTGCCAGCCACAGAACAGGGTTGAACGAGCAGTACTTC. It translates to CASHRTGLNEQYF.

The genes are TRBV7-3 and TRBJ1-1; no clear D. CDR3 length: 15 residues. V was pared by 4 bases and J by 1 base, with 13 bases between. Germline lookup yields CDR1 SGHTA and CDR2 FQGTGA. The CDR3 DNA reads TGTGCCAGCAGCTCCCGCGGGGTGGCGAACACTGAAGCTTTCTTT. Amino acid sequence: CASSSRGVANTEAFF.